The 19 T cell receptor beta chains listed next were all sequenced from one sample in a study of blood T cell repertoires in COVID-19. Some clones are missing from TCRdb's copy, which holds only in-frame ones; the method was immunoSEQ multiplex PCR. This sample yields roughly 230,000 clones, of which roughly nine tenths are seen a single time; 4% to 5% belongs to the top ten. Sequencing used peripheral blood. The receptor set was obtained from a woman aged 35 to 49 who had recovered from COVID-19.

V gene TRBV28 combines with J gene TRBJ2-5, with TRBD1 matching over 7 bases. V was pared by 4 bases and J by 5 bases, with 7 bases of the junction left unmatched. This CDR3 region has 14 residues. Looked up from germline, CDR1 is MDHEN and CDR2 is SYDVKM. The CDR3 coding sequence is TGTGCCAGCAGTTCGTACAGGGGCTGGGAGACCCAGTACTTC. Translated, it gives CASSSYRGWETQYF.

This rearrangement joins TRBV29-1 to TRBJ2-2, with TRBD1 matching over 9 bases. This CDR3 contains 14 residues. The V gene's germline CDR1 is SQVTM and CDR2 ANQGSEA. Trimming cost V 5 bases and J 6 bases; bases outside gene matches: 7. CDR3 amino acids: CSVFRTGDSGELFF. The CDR3, as DNA: TGCAGCGTTTTTCGGACAGGGGATTCCGGGGAGCTGTTTTTT.

The chain is built from TRBV20-1 and TRBJ2-7; 7 positions agree with TRBD2. Germline trimming cut 0 bases from V and 11 bases from J; bases unmatched to any gene: 1. The V gene's germline CDR1 is DFQATT and CDR2 SNEGSKA (reference sequence). The CDR3 is 10 amino acids. The CDR3: CSARDRGEYV. As DNA, the CDR3 is TGCAGTGCTAGAGATCGGGGGGAGTACGTC.

The chain links TRBV11-2 to TRBJ2-7; TRBD2 matches 11 bases. The ends lost 6 bases at V and 3 bases at J; junction bases unmatched: 13. The length of the CDR3 is 17 residues. Germline assignment: CDR1 SGHAT and CDR2 FQNNGV. The CDR3 here is CASRPTSGVYIGYEQYF. The CDR3 nucleotides are TGTGCCAGCAGGCCGACTAGCGGGGTTTATATTGGCTACGAGCAGTACTTC.

The CDR3: CASSFTGTSLDEQFF. The CDR3 DNA is TGCGCCAGCAGCTTTACAGGGACTAGCTTGGATGAGCAGTTCTTC. The gene calls are TRBV5-1 and TRBJ2-1; TRBD2 matches at 9 bases. The germline gives CDR1 SGHRS, CDR2 YFSETQ. With V trimmed by 2 bases and J by 8 bases, 8 bases remained unmatched. The CDR3 is made up of 15 amino acids.

The genes are TRBV7-9 and TRBJ2-3; 10 bases align to TRBD2. This CDR3 is built from 16 residues. After removal of 0 bases from V and 4 bases from J, the junction contained 4 bases not matched to a gene. CDR1 is SEHNR and CDR2 is FQNEAQ in the germline V gene (reference sequence). CDR3 sequence reads: CASSLAQRGGPDTQYF. DNA for the CDR3: TGTGCCAGCAGCTTAGCGCAGCGGGGGGGCCCAGATACGCAGTATTTT. Looking up the rest from reference TRBV7-9 and TRBJ2-3 gives the full variable domain: DTGVSQNPRHKITKRGQNVTFRCDPISEHNRLYWYRQTLGQGPEFLTYFQNEAQLEKSRLLSDRFSAERPKGSFSTLEIQRTEQGDSAMYLCASSLAQRGGPDTQYFGPGTRLTVL.

CDR3: CSVGLAGDRYEQYV. Written as DNA, the CDR3 is TGCAGCGTGGGACTAGCGGGAGATCGCTACGAGCAGTACGTC. This chain uses TRBV29-1 with TRBJ2-7, with 14 bases matching TRBD2. The germline V gene has CDR1 SQVTM and CDR2 ANQGSEA. The trim removed 6 bases at V and 3 bases at J, leaving 4 bases unmatched. The CDR3 is made up of 14 amino acids.

The genes are TRBV9 and TRBJ2-1; TRBD2 matches 7 bases. This CDR3 comprises 13 residues. The V segment lost 0 bases and the J segment 10 bases; nucleotides outside the gene matches: 4. CDR1 and CDR2 (germline): SGDLS, YYNGEE. CDR3 nucleotides: TGTGCCAGCAGCGTAGGGGGGGGAACCGAGCAGTTCTTC. Residues: CASSVGGGTEQFF.

V usage is TRBV5-1 and J usage is TRBJ2-2; a possible D gene is TRBD2 (7 bases). Trimming took 0 bases from V and 1 from J, leaving 10 bases between them. The CDR3 extends over 16 amino acids. Germline CDR1 reads SGHRS; CDR2 reads YFSETQ. The CDR3 loop reads CASSLVGGLNTGELFF. CDR3 sequence (DNA): TGCGCCAGCAGCTTGGTCGGGGGGCTGAACACCGGGGAGCTGTTTTTT.

The rearrangement uses TRBV20-1 and TRBJ2-5; TRBD2 agrees at 7 bases. The CDR3 spans 13 residues. The V gene end was trimmed by 3 bases and the J gene end by 2 bases; junction bases not matched to a gene: 3. Looked up from germline, CDR1 is DFQATT and CDR2 is SNEGSKA (reference sequence). The CDR3 coding sequence is TGCAGTGCTAGTTGGGAGGGTCAAGAGACCCAGTACTTC. Translated, it gives CSASWEGQETQYF.

The chain links TRBV6-5 to TRBJ2-7; 7 nucleotides agree with TRBD1. V shed 6 bases, J shed 1 base, and the junction held 9 bases outside the gene matches. Per the germline V gene, CDR1 is MNHEY and CDR2 is SVGAGI. This CDR3 has 15 amino acids. The CDR3 region has the DNA TGTGCCAGCAGATCAAAAGGGGGCCCTTCCTACGAGCAGTACTTC. Its translation: CASRSKGGPSYEQYF.

This chain links TRBV4-1 with TRBJ2-7, with a possible D match to TRBD1 (6 bases). The CDR3 has 14 amino acids. CDR1 and CDR2 from the germline V gene are MGHRA and YSYEKL. The germline V and J ends were trimmed by 0 bases and 4 bases, with 10 bases remaining between them. The CDR3 is CASSQEVRGYEQYV. CDR3 bases: TGCGCCAGCAGCCAAGAGGTCAGGGGATACGAGCAGTACGTC.

This sequence joins TRBV5-1 and TRBJ2-7; possible D gene TRBD1, 6 bases. This CDR3 has 12 residues. Trimming removed 0 bases from V and 9 bases from J, with 10 bases in between. Germline lookup yields CDR1 SGHRS and CDR2 YFSETQ. The CDR3 protein is CASSLARGRQYF. In DNA, the CDR3 is TGCGCCAGCAGCTTGGCCAGGGGAAGGCAGTACTTC.

This clone was recorded once. This chain connects TRBV11-3 to TRBJ1-6, with a possible D match to TRBD1 (5 bases). The CDR3 is 15 residues long. V dropped 5 bases and J dropped 6 bases, with 14 bases sitting between them. Looked up from germline, CDR1 is SGHNT and CDR2 is YENEEA. The CDR3 loop is CASSDGGVGNSPLHF. As DNA, the CDR3 is TGTGCCAGCAGCGACGGGGGAGTCGGTAATTCACCCCTCCACTTT.

This chain connects TRBV5-4 to TRBJ1-1, with 8 bases identical to TRBD1. Germline CDR1 is SGHNT and CDR2 is YYREEE (reference sequence). V shed 3 bases and J 0 bases; nucleotides not matched to a gene: 4. This CDR3 contains 15 residues. The CDR3, as DNA: TGTGCCAGCAGCTACCGGGACAGGATGAACACTGAAGCTTTCTTT. Translated: CASSYRDRMNTEAFF.

V is TRBV9 and J is TRBJ2-1, with 8 bases identical to TRBD2. Germline CDR1 SGDLS, CDR2 YYNGEE. The CDR3 is made up of 18 amino acids. The trim removed 3 bases at V and 8 bases at J, leaving 19 bases unmatched. The DNA of the CDR3 is TGTGCCAGCAGCGCCCGAGGTAGCGGGAAGAGGAGGGAACATGAGCAGTTCTTC. It is translated as CASSARGSGKRREHEQFF.

To note about this clone: This CDR3 is also generated by other DNA sequences in the sample. This chain uses TRBV18 with TRBJ2-5, with unresolved D. Trimming removed 3 bases at V and 1 base at J, with 6 bases between. CDR3 length: 13 residues. Germline V gene lookup returns CDR1 KGHSH and CDR2 LQKENI. The CDR3 nucleotides are TGTGCCAGCTCACCCCCCAGCCAAGAGACCCAGTACTTC. As protein: CASSPPSQETQYF.

The CDR3 loop is CASSFGTGVAETQYF. CDR3 DNA sequence: TGTGCCAGCAGTTTCGGGACAGGGGTTGCGGAGACCCAGTACTTC. This chain links TRBV27 with TRBJ2-5, with 10 nucleotides matching TRBD1. Trimming took 3 bases from V and 5 from J; bases not matched to a gene: 6. Germline CDR1 is MNHEY and CDR2 is SMNVEV (reference sequence). The CDR3 is made up of 15 amino acids.

The rearrangement links TRBV27 to TRBJ2-1; 9 bases match TRBD1. CDR3 length equals 13 residues. The V gene end was trimmed by 7 bases and the J gene end by 7 bases; junction bases not matched to a gene: 5. Germline values: CDR1 MNHEY, CDR2 SMNVEV (reference sequence). CDR3 protein: CASTNRGLNEQFF. The CDR3 DNA is TGTGCCAGCACTAACAGGGGGCTAAATGAGCAGTTCTTC.